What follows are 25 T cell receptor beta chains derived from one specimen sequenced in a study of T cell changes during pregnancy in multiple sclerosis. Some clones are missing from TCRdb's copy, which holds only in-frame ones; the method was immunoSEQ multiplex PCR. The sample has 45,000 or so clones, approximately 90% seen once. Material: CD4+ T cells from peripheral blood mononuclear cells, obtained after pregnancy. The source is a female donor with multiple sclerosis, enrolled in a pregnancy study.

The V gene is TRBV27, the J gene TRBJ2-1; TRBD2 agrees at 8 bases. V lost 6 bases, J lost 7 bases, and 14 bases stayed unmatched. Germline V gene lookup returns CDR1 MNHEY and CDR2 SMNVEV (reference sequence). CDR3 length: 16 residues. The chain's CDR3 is CASSLKGGLDWNEQFF. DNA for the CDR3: TGTGCCAGCAGCCTAAAGGGGGGACTAGACTGGAATGAGCAGTTCTTC.

The CDR3 loop reads CASSQDLLGGSYLYGYTF. CDR3 DNA sequence: TGCGCCAGCAGCCAAGATTTGTTGGGGGGGAGTTACCTCTATGGCTACACCTTC. The chain is built from TRBV4-3 and TRBJ1-2; D possibly corresponds to TRBD1 (5 bases). V was clipped by 0 bases and J by 4 bases, with 21 bases between them. The CDR3 contains 18 residues. Germline loops: CDR1 LGHNA, CDR2 YSLEER.

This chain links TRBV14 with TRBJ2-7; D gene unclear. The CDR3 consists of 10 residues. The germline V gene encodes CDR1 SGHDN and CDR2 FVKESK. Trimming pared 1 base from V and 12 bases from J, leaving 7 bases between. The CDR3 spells CASSQARMYF. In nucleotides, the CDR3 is TGTGCCAGCAGCCAAGCTAGAATGTACTTC.

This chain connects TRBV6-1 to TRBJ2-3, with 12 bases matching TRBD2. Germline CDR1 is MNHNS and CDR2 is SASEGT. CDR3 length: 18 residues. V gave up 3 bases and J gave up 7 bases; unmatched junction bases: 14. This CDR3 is CASSDKPLAGGPGNTQYF. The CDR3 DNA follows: TGTGCCAGCAGTGATAAACCCCTAGCGGGAGGGCCAGGAAATACGCAGTATTTT.

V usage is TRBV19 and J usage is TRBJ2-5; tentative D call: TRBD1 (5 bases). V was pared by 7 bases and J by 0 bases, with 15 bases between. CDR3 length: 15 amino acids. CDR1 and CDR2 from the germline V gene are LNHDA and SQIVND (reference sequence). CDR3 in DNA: TGTGCCAGTAACCCGACAGATTCGAACCAAGAGACCCAGTACTTC. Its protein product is CASNPTDSNQETQYF.

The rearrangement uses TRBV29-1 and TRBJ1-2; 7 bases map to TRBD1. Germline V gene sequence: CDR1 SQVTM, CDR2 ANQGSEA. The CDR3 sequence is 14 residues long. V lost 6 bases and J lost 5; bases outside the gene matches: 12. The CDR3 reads CSVRSDRAAYGYTF. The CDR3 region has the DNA TGCAGCGTCCGCTCAGACAGGGCGGCGTATGGCTACACCTTC. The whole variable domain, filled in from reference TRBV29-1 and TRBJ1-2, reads SAVISQKPSRDICQRGTSLTIQCQVDSQVTMMFWYRQQPGQSLTLIATANQGSEATYESGFVIDKFPISRPNLTFSTLTVSNMSPEDSSIYLCSVRSDRAAYGYTFGSGTRLTVV.

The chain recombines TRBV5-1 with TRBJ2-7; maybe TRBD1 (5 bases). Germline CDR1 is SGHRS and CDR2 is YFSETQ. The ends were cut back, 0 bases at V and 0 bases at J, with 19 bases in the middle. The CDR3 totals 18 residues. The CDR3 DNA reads TGCGCCAGCAGCTTGGACAGGCCAGGGATCTCTAGCTCCTACGAGCAGTACTTC. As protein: CASSLDRPGISSSYEQYF. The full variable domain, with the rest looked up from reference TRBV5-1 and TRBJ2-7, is KAGVTQTPRYLIKTRGQQVTLSCSPISGHRSVSWYQQTPGQGLQFLFEYFSETQRNKGNFPGRFSGRQFSNSRSEMNVSTLELGDSALYLCASSLDRPGISSSYEQYFGPGTRLTVT.

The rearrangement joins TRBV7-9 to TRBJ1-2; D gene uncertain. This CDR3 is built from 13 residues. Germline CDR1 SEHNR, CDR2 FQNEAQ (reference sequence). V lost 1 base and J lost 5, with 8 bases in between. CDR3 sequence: CASSLGAAYGYTF. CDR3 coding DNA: TGTGCCAGCAGCTTAGGGGCAGCATATGGCTACACCTTC. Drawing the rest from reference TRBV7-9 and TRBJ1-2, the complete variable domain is DTGVSQNPRHKITKRGQNVTFRCDPISEHNRLYWYRQTLGQGPEFLTYFQNEAQLEKSRLLSDRFSAERPKGSFSTLEIQRTEQGDSAMYLCASSLGAAYGYTFGSGTRLTVV.

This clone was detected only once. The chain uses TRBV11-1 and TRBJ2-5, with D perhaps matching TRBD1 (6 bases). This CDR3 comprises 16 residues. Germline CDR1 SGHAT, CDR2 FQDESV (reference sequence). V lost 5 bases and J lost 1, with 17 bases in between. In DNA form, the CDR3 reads TGTGCCAGCAGCCGAGATGATGAGACAGGCCAAGAGACCCAGTACTTC. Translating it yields CASSRDDETGQETQYF.

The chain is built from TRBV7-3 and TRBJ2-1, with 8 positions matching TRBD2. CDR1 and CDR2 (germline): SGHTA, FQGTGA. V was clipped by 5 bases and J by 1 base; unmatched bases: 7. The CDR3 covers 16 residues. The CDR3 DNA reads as TGTGCCAGCAGCCTTCTCAGCGGGAGTTCCTACAATGAGCAGTTCTTC. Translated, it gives CASSLLSGSSYNEQFF.

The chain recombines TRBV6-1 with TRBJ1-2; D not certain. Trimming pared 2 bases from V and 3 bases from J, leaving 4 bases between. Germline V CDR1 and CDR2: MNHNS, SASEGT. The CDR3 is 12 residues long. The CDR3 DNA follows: TGTGCCAGCAGTGAACGAGACTATGGCTACACCTTC. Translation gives CASSERDYGYTF.

The CDR3 spells CASSFRDRGYEQYF. The CDR3 region has the DNA TGTGCCAGCAGCTTCCGGGACAGGGGATACGAGCAGTACTTC. J is TRBJ2-7 and V is TRBV5-5, with TRBD1 identical over 10 bases. The CDR3 is made up of 14 amino acids. The V and J ends lost 2 bases and 4 bases, in that order; junction bases with no gene match: 3. Germline CDR1 is SGHKS and CDR2 is YYEKEE (reference sequence).

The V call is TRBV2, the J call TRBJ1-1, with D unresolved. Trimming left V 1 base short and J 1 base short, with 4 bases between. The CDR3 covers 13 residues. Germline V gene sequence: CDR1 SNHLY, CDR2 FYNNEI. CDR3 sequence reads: CASSEVENTEAFF. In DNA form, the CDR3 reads TGTGCCAGCAGTGAAGTAGAGAACACTGAAGCTTTCTTT.

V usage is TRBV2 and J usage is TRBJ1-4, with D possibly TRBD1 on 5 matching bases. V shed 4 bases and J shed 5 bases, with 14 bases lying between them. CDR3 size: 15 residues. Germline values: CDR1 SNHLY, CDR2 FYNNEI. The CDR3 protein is CASSAWGGGNEKLFF. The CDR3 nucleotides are TGTGCCAGCAGTGCTTGGGGCGGTGGGAATGAAAAACTGTTTTTT. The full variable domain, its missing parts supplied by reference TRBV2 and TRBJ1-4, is EPEVTQTPSHQVTQMGQEVILRCVPISNHLYFYWYRQILGQKVEFLVSFYNNEISEKSEIFDDQFSVERPDGSNFTLKIRSTKLEDSAMYFCASSAWGGGNEKLFFGSGTQLSVL.

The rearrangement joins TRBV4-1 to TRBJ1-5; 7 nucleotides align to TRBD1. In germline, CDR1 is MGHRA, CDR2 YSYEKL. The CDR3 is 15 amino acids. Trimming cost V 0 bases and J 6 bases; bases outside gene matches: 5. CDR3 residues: CASSQDTGAGQPQHF. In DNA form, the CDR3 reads TGCGCCAGCAGCCAAGATACAGGGGCGGGTCAGCCCCAGCATTTT.

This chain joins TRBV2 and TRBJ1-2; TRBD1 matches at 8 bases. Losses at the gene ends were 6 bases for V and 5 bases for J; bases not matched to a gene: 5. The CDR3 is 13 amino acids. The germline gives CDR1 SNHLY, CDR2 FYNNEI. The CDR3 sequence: CASSAGTGYGYTF. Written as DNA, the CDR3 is TGTGCCAGCAGCGCCGGGACAGGATATGGCTACACCTTC. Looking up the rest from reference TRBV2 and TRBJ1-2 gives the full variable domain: EPEVTQTPSHQVTQMGQEVILRCVPISNHLYFYWYRQILGQKVEFLVSFYNNEISEKSEIFDDQFSVERPDGSNFTLKIRSTKLEDSAMYFCASSAGTGYGYTFGSGTRLTVV.

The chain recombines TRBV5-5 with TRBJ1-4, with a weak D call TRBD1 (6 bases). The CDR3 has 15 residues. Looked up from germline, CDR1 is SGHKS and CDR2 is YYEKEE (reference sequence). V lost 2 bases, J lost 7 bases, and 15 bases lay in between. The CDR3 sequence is CASSFSRTDSEKLFF. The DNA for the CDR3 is TGTGCCAGCAGCTTTTCGAGGACAGACAGTGAAAAACTGTTTTTT.

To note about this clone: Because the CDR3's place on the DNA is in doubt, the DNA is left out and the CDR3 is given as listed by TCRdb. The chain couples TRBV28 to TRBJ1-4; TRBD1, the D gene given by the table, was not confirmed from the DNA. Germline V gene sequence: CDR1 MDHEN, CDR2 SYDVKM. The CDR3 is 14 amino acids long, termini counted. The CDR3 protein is CASSSSTGEVKLFF.

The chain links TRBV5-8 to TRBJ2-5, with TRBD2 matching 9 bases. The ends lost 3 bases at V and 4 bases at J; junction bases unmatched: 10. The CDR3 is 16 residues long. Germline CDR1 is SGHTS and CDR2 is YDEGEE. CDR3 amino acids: CASSYSGSQASETQYF. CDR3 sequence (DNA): TGTGCCAGCAGCTATAGCGGGAGTCAGGCTTCAGAGACCCAGTACTTC.

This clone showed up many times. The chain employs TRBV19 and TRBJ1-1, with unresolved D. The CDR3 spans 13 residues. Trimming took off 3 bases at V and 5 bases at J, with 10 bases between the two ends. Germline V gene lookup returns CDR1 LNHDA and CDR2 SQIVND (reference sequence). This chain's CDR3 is CASSMSKKTEAFF. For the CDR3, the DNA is TGTGCCAGTAGTATGAGTAAAAAGACTGAAGCTTTCTTT.

The CDR3 loop reads CASSIEGGDGYTF. The DNA for the CDR3 is TGTGCCAGTAGTATAGAAGGGGGCGATGGCTACACCTTC. The chain is built from TRBV19 and TRBJ1-2, with 7 bases aligning to TRBD1. Germline V gene lookup returns CDR1 LNHDA and CDR2 SQIVND (reference sequence). Trimming cost V 0 bases and J 6 bases; bases outside gene matches: 1. The CDR3 runs to 13 residues. Full variable domain (remainder filled in from reference TRBV19 and TRBJ1-2): DGGITQSPKYLFRKEGQNVTLSCEQNLNHDAMYWYRQDPGQGLRLIYYSQIVNDFQKGDIAEGYSVSREKKESFPLTVTSAQKNPTAFYLCASSIEGGDGYTFGSGTRLTVV.

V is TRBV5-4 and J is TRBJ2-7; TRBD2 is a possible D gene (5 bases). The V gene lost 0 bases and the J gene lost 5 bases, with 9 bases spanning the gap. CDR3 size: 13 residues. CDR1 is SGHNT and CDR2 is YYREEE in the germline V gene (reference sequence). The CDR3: CASSLASTNEQYF. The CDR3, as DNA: TGTGCCAGCAGCTTGGCTAGCACTAACGAGCAGTACTTC.

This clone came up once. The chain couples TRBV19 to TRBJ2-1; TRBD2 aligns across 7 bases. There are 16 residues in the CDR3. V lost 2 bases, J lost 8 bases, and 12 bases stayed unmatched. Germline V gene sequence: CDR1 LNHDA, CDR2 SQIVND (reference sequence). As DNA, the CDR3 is TGTGCCAGTAGTATAAGCGACGGGAGGAGCTTCCATGAGCAGTTCTTC. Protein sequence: CASSISDGRSFHEQFF. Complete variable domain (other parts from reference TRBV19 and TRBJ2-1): DGGITQSPKYLFRKEGQNVTLSCEQNLNHDAMYWYRQDPGQGLRLIYYSQIVNDFQKGDIAEGYSVSREKKESFPLTVTSAQKNPTAFYLCASSISDGRSFHEQFFGPGTRLTVL.

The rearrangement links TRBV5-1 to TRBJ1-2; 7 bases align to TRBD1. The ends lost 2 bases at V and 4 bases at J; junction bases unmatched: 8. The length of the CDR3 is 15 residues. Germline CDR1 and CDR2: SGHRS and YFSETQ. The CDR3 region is CASSFSPGTAYGYTF. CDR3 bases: TGCGCCAGCAGCTTCTCACCCGGGACAGCCTATGGCTACACCTTC.

The CDR3 nucleotides are TGTGCCAGCACCCGGGAGGTCAATAATGAGCAGTTCTTC. This encodes CASTREVNNEQFF. The rearrangement links TRBV6-6 to TRBJ2-1; 7 bases fit TRBD2. The CDR3 extends over 13 amino acids. J lost 7 bases, V lost 7 bases, and 7 bases had no gene match. From germline, CDR1 is MNHNY and CDR2 SVGAGI (reference sequence).